One sample yielded the 5 T cell receptor beta chains listed below, sequenced in a study of cytomegalovirus exposure and HLA in healthy donors. Vbeta (60) and Jbeta (13) primers were used in the PCR. Clones were sequenced by immunoSEQ multiplex PCR, and TCRdb holds only the in-frame ones, with some missing. The table lists around 100,000 clones. Sequencing input: PBMCs. These receptors were taken from a middle-aged man in good health and CMV-seronegative.

The chain is built from TRBV27 and TRBJ1-5; weak D call: TRBD1 (6 bases). Germline V CDR1 and CDR2: MNHEY, SMNVEV (reference sequence). This CDR3 spans 14 amino acids. The V and J ends lost 6 bases and 3 bases respectively, with 12 bases between them. CDR3 coding DNA: TGTGCCAGCAGGCTCGACAGGTACAATCAGCCCCAGCATTTT. It specifies CASRLDRYNQPQHF.

The rearrangement joins TRBV13 to TRBJ2-6; 9 bases are shared with TRBD1. Germline values: CDR1 PRHDT, CDR2 FYEKMQ (reference sequence). Losses at the gene ends were 5 bases for V and 0 bases for J; bases not matched to a gene: 11. The CDR3 consists of 19 residues. CDR3 sequence reads: CASSPIIGTGFSGANVLTF. CDR3 in DNA: TGTGCCAGCAGCCCTATCATTGGGACAGGGTTCTCTGGGGCCAACGTCCTGACTTTC.

The chain employs TRBV27 and TRBJ1-5; 7 bases agree with TRBD1. Germline assignment: CDR1 MNHEY and CDR2 SMNVEV (reference sequence). Trimming at V came to 7 bases and at J to 8 bases, leaving 14 bases not matched to a gene. CDR3 size: 15 residues. The DNA for the CDR3 is TGTGCCAGCAAACTACAGGGGTCCGCCGGGGAGCCCCAGCATTTT. This codes for CASKLQGSAGEPQHF.

The chain combines TRBV6-1 with TRBJ1-2; 7 nucleotides agree with TRBD1. This CDR3 has 14 amino acids. Germline values: CDR1 MNHNS, CDR2 SASEGT. V lost 3 bases and J lost 3; bases outside the gene matches: 4. CDR3 amino acids: CASSDPGGYYGYTF. Written as DNA, the CDR3 is TGTGCCAGCAGTGACCCAGGGGGATACTATGGCTACACCTTC.

The chain combines TRBV13 with TRBJ1-1; possibly TRBD1 for D (6 bases). Trimming took off 1 base at V and 4 bases at J, with 10 bases between the two ends. The CDR3 length is 14 residues. Germline CDR1 is PRHDT and CDR2 is FYEKMQ (reference sequence). CDR3 DNA sequence: TGTGCCAGCAGCTTAGACAGGGTTGGCACTGAAGCTTTCTTT. It codes for CASSLDRVGTEAFF.